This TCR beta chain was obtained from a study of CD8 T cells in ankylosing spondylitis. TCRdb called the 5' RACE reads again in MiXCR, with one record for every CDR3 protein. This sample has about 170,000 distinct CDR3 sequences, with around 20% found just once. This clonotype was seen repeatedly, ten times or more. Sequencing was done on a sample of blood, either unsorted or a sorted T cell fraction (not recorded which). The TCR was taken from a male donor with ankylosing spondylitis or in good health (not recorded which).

DNA for the CDR3: TGCGCCAGCAGCTTGGGGAATGGCAGGGGGTCCGCAGATACGCAGTATTTT. This encodes CASSLGNGRGSADTQYF. The chain combines TRBV5-1 with TRBJ2-3, with 7 bases that match TRBD1. Germline V gene lookup returns CDR1 SGHRS and CDR2 YFSETQ. CDR3 size: 17 residues. Unmatched junction bases numbered 11, after V lost 0 bases and J lost 4 bases. Supplemented by reference TRBV5-1 and TRBJ2-3, the full variable domain reads KAGVTQTPRYLIKTRGQQVTLSCSPISGHRSVSWYQQTPGQGLQFLFEYFSETQRNKGNFPGRFSGRQFSNSRSEMNVSTLELGDSALYLCASSLGNGRGSADTQYFGPGTRLTVL.